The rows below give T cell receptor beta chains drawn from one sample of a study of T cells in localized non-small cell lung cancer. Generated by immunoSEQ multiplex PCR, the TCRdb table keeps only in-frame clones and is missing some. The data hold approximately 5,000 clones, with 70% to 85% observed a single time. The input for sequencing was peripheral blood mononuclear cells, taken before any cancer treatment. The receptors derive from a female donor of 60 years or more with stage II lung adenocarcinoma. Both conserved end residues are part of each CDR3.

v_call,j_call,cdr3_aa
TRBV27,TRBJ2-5,CASSLGAGGWETQYF
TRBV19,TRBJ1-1,CASTSLDRGNTEAFF
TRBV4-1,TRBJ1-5,CASRPTGYGNQPQHF
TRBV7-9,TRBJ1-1,CASRFNMETEAFF
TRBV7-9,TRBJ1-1,CASSLFNTEAFF
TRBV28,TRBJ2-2,CASSPAVGGLGTGELFF
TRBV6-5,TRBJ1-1,CASSYRSSTEAFF
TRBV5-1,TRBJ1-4,CASSLGQVNEKLFF
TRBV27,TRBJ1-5,CASSFLGQDQPQHF
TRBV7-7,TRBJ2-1,CASSLGRNSYNEQFF
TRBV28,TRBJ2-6,CASTSGTGANVLTF
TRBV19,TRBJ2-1,CATSSAGGENEQFF
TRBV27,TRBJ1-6,CASSLSVSYNSPLHF
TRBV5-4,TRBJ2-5,CASSLGQTQETQYF
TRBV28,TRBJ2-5,CASSFPTHRALDLQETQYF
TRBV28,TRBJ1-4,CASSLAGNEKLFF
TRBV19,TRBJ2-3,CASRLGGRVADTQYF
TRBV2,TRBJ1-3,CASSPNRDTVSGNTIYF
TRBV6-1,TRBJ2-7,CASRNEEVAAYEQYF
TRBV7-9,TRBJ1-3,CASSLQFVSGNTIYF
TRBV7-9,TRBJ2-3,CASSLLAGGPTDTQYF
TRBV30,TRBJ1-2,CAGKLQGAGYTF
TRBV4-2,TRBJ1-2,CASGYRDREFSNGYTF
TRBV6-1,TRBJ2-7,CASSEFRDRGLEQYF
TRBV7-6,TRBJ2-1,CASSLGKTSGYSGEQFF
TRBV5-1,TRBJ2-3,CASSFGQARDRPTF
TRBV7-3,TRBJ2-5,CASSFSGQETQYF
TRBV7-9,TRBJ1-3,CATRGYRVPDRNTIYF
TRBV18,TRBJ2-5,CASSRGEQETQYF
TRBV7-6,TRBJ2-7,CASSWGQSYEQYF
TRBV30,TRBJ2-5,CAWGGQGVETQYF
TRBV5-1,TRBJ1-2,CASSFGEVPINYGYTF
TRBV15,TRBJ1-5,CATSRGGGAQVGQPQHF
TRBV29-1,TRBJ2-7,CSVSNRLGTGGLDYEQYF
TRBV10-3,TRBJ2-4,CAIRPDRGPGMAKNIQYF
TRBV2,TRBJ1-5,CASKRDSNQPQHF
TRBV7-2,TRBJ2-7,CASSSYTGAEQYF
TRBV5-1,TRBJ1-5,CASSPGPATSNQPQHF
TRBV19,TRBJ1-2,CASSMGYRQALDYGYTF
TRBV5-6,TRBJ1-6,CASSLMGDRDNSPLHF
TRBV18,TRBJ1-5,CASSPGQGSNQPQHF
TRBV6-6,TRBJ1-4,CASSYGTGATNEKLFF
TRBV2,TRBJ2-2,CASSDDKSYSGELFF
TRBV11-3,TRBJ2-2,CASSYRDPGELFF
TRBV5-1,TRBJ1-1,CASSIRGPTSGIMNTEAFF
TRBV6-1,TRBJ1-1,CASSRQGSNTEAFF
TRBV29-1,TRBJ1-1,CSVEAGETEAFF
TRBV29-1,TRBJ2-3,CSVRRQTDTQYF